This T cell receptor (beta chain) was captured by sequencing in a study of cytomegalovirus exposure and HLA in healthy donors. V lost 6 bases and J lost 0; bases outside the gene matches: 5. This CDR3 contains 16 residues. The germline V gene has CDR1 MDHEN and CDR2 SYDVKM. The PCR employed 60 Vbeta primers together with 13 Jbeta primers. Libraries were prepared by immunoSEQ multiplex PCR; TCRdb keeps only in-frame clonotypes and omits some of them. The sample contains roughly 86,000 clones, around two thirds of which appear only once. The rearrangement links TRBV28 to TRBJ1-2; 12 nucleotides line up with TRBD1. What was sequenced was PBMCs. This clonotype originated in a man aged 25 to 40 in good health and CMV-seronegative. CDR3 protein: CASRHGTGGPNYGYTF. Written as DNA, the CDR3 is TGTGCCAGCAGGCATGGGACAGGGGGCCCTAACTATGGCTACACCTTC.